The source of this T cell receptor beta chain is a study of T cells of healthy individuals. This clonotype was observed at least ten times. In TCRdb, the 5' RACE reads were re-called with MiXCR into one record per CDR3 protein. The data contain around 80,000 distinct CDR3 sequences, more than 4.5% of them singletons. V lost 5 bases to trimming and J lost 3 bases, with 17 bases between them. The CDR3 totals 16 residues. Germline assignment: CDR1 MNHEY and CDR2 SVGAGI. The genes are TRBV6-5 and TRBJ1-5; D is unclear. The sequence was obtained from a female donor in good health. CDR3: CASSPTARGSNQPQHF. DNA of the CDR3: TGTGCCAGCAGTCCCACAGCCAGAGGGTCCAATCAGCCCCAGCATTTT.